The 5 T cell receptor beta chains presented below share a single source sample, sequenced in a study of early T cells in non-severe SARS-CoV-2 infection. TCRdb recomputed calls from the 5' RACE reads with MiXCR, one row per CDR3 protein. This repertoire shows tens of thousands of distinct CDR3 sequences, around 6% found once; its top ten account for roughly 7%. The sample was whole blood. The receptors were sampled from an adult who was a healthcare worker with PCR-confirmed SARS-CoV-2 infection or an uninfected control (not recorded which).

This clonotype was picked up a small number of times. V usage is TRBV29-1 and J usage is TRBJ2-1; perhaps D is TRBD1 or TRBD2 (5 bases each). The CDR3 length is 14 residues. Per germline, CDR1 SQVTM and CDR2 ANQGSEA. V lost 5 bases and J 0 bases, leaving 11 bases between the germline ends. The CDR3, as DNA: TGCAGCGTTCATGGGGGATCCTCCTACAATGAGCAGTTCTTC. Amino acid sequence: CSVHGGSSYNEQFF.

CDR3 loop: CASSPRAGNTIYF. As DNA, the CDR3 is TGCGCCAGCAGCCCGAGAGCTGGAAACACCATATATTTT. The rearrangement links TRBV5-1 to TRBJ1-3; D gene ambiguous. The germline CDR1 and CDR2 sequences are SGHRS and YFSETQ. V dropped 4 bases and J dropped 2 bases, with 7 bases sitting between them. CDR3 length equals 13 residues.

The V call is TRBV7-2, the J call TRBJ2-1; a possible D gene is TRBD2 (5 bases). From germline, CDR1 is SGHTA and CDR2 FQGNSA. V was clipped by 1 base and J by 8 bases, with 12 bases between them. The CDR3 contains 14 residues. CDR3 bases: TGTGCCAGCAGCTTAGTGGCGGGTGCACATGAGCAGTTCTTC. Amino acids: CASSLVAGAHEQFF.

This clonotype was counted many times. The CDR3 loop is CASTTLPTVDGQYF. CDR3 coding DNA: TGTGCCAGCACAACCCTACCCACCGTGGATGGGCAGTACTTC. The rearrangement joins TRBV6-2 or TRBV6-3 to TRBJ2-7; D is unclear. The CDR3 sequence is 14 residues long. CDR1 and CDR2 (germline): MNHEY, SVGEGT. Trimming stripped 7 bases from V and 9 bases from J, with 22 bases between.

This CDR3 is CASSPRTSGRVGIQYF. Here the CDR3 DNA reads TGTGCCAGCAGCCCCCGGACTAGCGGGAGGGTCGGCATTCAGTACTTC. The chain joins TRBV12-3 or TRBV12-4 to TRBJ2-4, with 15 positions matching TRBD2. After removal of 6 bases from V and 9 bases from J, the junction contained 9 bases not matched to a gene. The CDR3 totals 16 residues.